The rows below give T cell receptor beta chains drawn from one sample of a study of T cells in localized non-small cell lung cancer. Sequencing used immunoSEQ multiplex PCR; TCRdb keeps in-frame clones, though not all of them. This table holds about 1,300 clones, 22% found once. Sequencing was performed on normal lung tissue next to the tumor, taken before any cancer treatment. Receptors originate from a male donor older than 55 with stage III squamous cell lung carcinoma. Each CDR3 is given with its conserved first and last residue. A D gene is named only where the DNA matches it firmly. The size of a clone is reported for some rows only, either as once, few or many, or as a class for expanded clones.

j_call clone_size v_call d_call cdr3_nt cdr3_aa
TRBJ2-2 medium-sized TRBV2 . TGTGCCAGCAGGGGGACCCAAATGGCCACCGGGGAGCTGTTTTTT CASRGTQMATGELFF
TRBJ2-5 few TRBV11-3 . TGTGCCAGCAGCCCCTCCTTCGGCCAAGAGACCCAGTACTTC CASSPSFGQETQYF
TRBJ2-1 . TRBV14 . TGTGCCAGCAGCCAAGGAGTAGGGCGGCAGGGACCTAACGAGCAGTTCTTC CASSQGVGRQGPNEQFF
TRBJ2-7 . TRBV11-3 . TGTGCCAGCAGCAACCCCGGGGCCCACTACGAGCAGTACTTC CASSNPGAHYEQYF
TRBJ1-2 . TRBV11-3 TRBD1 TGTGCCAGCAGCTTAGGCCTCGGGACAGGCACCTCCAACACCTTC CASSLGLGTGTSNTF
TRBJ2-1 few TRBV9 . TGTGCCAGCAGTGAGAGGCTTCTGTCGGGGAATGAGCAGTTCTTC CASSERLLSGNEQFF
TRBJ2-3 . TRBV9 . TGTGCCAGCAGCTTCGGGGGCAAAGATACGCAGTATTTT CASSFGGKDTQYF
TRBJ2-1 medium-sized TRBV11-3 . TGTGCCAGCAGCATAGAACAGGGTCGTGAGAACAATGAGCAGTTCTTC CASSIEQGRENNEQFF
TRBJ2-6 few TRBV11-3 . TGTGCCAGCAGCCCCTTAGGGGGGGAGTCAGGGGCCGGGGCCAACGTCCTGACTTTC CASSPLGGESGAGANVLTF
TRBJ1-1 . TRBV5-1 TRBD1 TGCGCCAGCAGCTCGGGACAGGGACGGACTGAAGCTTTCTTT CASSSGQGRTEAFF
TRBJ1-1 large TRBV6-8 . TGTGCCAGCAGATCTTTCAACGGGGGTTTGAACACTGAAGCTTTCTTT CASRSFNGGLNTEAFF
TRBJ2-6 . TRBV19 TRBD1 TGTGCCAGTAGTATAGACAGGGGGCAAGGGGCCAACGTCCTGACTTTC CASSIDRGQGANVLTF
TRBJ2-1 . TRBV15 TRBD1 TGTGCCACGCGACAGGACAGGGGAGGTGTGTATGAGCAGTTCTTC CATRQDRGGVYEQFF
TRBJ2-3 few TRBV6-8 TRBD2 TGTGCCAGCAGTGACGTATCGGGGGGAAGCACAGATACGCAGTATTTT CASSDVSGGSTDTQYF
TRBJ1-1 . TRBV6-8 . TGTGCCAGCAGAGACCCGAACACTGAAGCTTTCTTT CASRDPNTEAFF
TRBJ1-5 . TRBV23-1 TRBD1 TGCGCCAGCGGAAGGGGGGACAGGGGGAATGGGGCCCAGCCCCAGCATTTT CASGRGDRGNGAQPQHF
TRBJ1-1 . TRBV6-8 TRBD1 TGTGCCAGCAGTTACCCGACAGGGGTTAACACTGAAGCTTTCTTT CASSYPTGVNTEAFF
TRBJ2-3 . TRBV11-3 TRBD1 TGTGCCAGCAGCTTGGAATGGGGGACAGGTCGGTCAGATACGCAGTATTTT CASSLEWGTGRSDTQYF
TRBJ1-1 . TRBV4-1 . TGCGCCAGCAGCCAAGATGCGGGGGTGAACACTGAAGCTTTCTTT CASSQDAGVNTEAFF
TRBJ2-1 few TRBV9 . TGTGCCAGCAGCGTGGATTTAGGGGCCTACAATGAGCAGTTCTTC CASSVDLGAYNEQFF
TRBJ1-2 few TRBV19 . TGTGCCAGTATAGGACCAACATATGGCTACACCTTC CASIGPTYGYTF
TRBJ2-5 few TRBV11-3 . TGTGCCAGCAGCCCTCGGGACGGCCAGGGGACCCAGTACTTC CASSPRDGQGTQYF
TRBJ2-3 . TRBV6-8 . TGTGCCAGCAGTTACGTCATAGATACGCAGTATTTT CASSYVIDTQYF
TRBJ2-5 . TRBV11-3 TRBD2 TGTGCCAGCAGCTTGCGGCGGGGGGGCCAAGAGACCCAGTACTTC CASSLRRGGQETQYF
TRBJ2-7 few TRBV10-2 . TGCGCCAGCAGGGACAGCTCCTACGAGCAGTACTTC CASRDSSYEQYF
TRBJ2-6 few TRBV15 . TGTGCCACCAGCAGAGATCAGAGGTCTGGGGCCAACGTCCTGACTTTC CATSRDQRSGANVLTF
TRBJ2-7 few TRBV19 TRBD2 TGTGCCAGTAGTATCGCGGGGGGGCCCTCCTACGAGCAGTACTTC CASSIAGGPSYEQYF
TRBJ2-2 . TRBV29-1 TRBD2 TGCAGCGTCTCCGGGACTAGCAGGACCGGGGAGCTGTTTTTT CSVSGTSRTGELFF
TRBJ1-1 . TRBV11-3 TRBD1 TGTGCCAGCAGCTGGGACAGTTTCATGAACACTGAAGCTTTCTTT CASSWDSFMNTEAFF
TRBJ1-3 . TRBV5-1 TRBD1 TGCGCCAGCAGCTCAGGGGGGACTGGAAACACCATATATTTT CASSSGGTGNTIYF
TRBJ2-6 few TRBV6-8 . TGTGCCAGCAGTTATAGGGCAGATTGGGGCTCTGGGGCCAACGTCCTGACTTTC CASSYRADWGSGANVLTF
TRBJ1-2 few TRBV19 . TGTGCCAGTAGTATACTGGGAGGCTACACCTTC CASSILGGYTF
TRBJ2-5 . TRBV6-8 . TGTGCCAGCAGTTACCTCAGCTCTGCGACCCAGTACTTC CASSYLSSATQYF
TRBJ1-1 few TRBV11-3 . TGTGCCAGCAGCTTATATCGAAGCGGGAACACTGAAGCTTTCTTT CASSLYRSGNTEAFF
TRBJ2-2 few TRBV11-3 TRBD2 TGTGCCAGCAGCTTAGGAGCTAGCGGGAACACCGGGGAGCTGTTTTTT CASSLGASGNTGELFF
TRBJ1-1 . TRBV9 . TGTGCCAGCAGTTTCCGGGCCCTAAGGGGGGACACTGAAGCTTTCTTT CASSFRALRGDTEAFF
TRBJ2-3 large TRBV6-8 . TGTGCCAGCAGTGACGGGGGACTGTACACAGATACGCAGTATTTT CASSDGGLYTDTQYF
TRBJ1-2 . TRBV18 . TGTGCCAGCTCACAGGGGATGGTGGTTCGGGGCTACACCTTC CASSQGMVVRGYTF
TRBJ1-2 few TRBV11-3 TRBD1 TGTGCCAGCAGCTCGACAGGGGGTAGGATCGGCTATGGCTACACCTTC CASSSTGGRIGYGYTF
TRBJ1-1 . TRBV5-1 . TGCGCCAGCAGAAAAACCCGGGACTCCGACCCGAACACTGAAGCTTTCTTT CASRKTRDSDPNTEAFF
TRBJ2-3 . TRBV10-3 TRBD2 TGTGCCATCAGGGGGACTAGCGGTACAGATACGCAGTATTTT CAIRGTSGTDTQYF
TRBJ2-1 . TRBV11-3 TRBD2 TGTGCCAGCAGCCAACACGGGACTAGAGATGGGTCGTTCTTC CASSQHGTRDGSFF
TRBJ2-2 . TRBV6-8 . TGTGCCAGCAGATGGGGCCCGGGTCGGGCCGGGGAGCTGTTTTTT CASRWGPGRAGELFF
TRBJ2-1 medium-sized TRBV11-3 TRBD2 TGTGCCAGCAGCTCTAGCGGGGGGGCGAAACTCTCCTACAATGAGCAGTTCTTC CASSSSGGAKLSYNEQFF
TRBJ2-5 large TRBV6-8 . TGTGCCAGCAGTTACTCGATACTCGCGGGGGCACAAGAGACCCAGTACTTC CASSYSILAGAQETQYF
TRBJ2-2 . TRBV11-3 . TGTGCCAGCAGCTTAGTTCCCAGGACGACAACCGGGGAGCTGTTTTTT CASSLVPRTTTGELFF
TRBJ2-2 once TRBV19 . TGTGCCAGTAGTATCAGTCCCTCCGGGACCCCGAGGACCGGGGAGCTGTTTTTT CASSISPSGTPRTGELFF
TRBJ2-4 . TRBV6-8 . TGTGCCAGCAGTTACTCGAGAATGGGGGGGGCTCAAGGCAAAAACATTCAGTACTTC CASSYSRMGGAQGKNIQYF
TRBJ2-3 few TRBV6-8 TRBD1 TGTGCCAGCAGTGACCAGGGACAGCTTAAAGATACGCAGTATTTT CASSDQGQLKDTQYF
TRBJ1-1 few TRBV11-3 . TGTGCCAGCAGCCCGCTGGGGCTGAACACTGAAGCTTTCTTT CASSPLGLNTEAFF
TRBJ2-7 . TRBV5-1 TRBD2 TGCGCCAGCAGCTTTGGTGCGGGGGGACCATCCTACGAGCAGTACTTC CASSFGAGGPSYEQYF
TRBJ1-2 medium-sized TRBV11-3 . TGTGCCAGCAGCCCAGGCCTTGGGTCCTATGGCTACACCTTC CASSPGLGSYGYTF
TRBJ1-4 . TRBV9 . TGTGCCAGCAGCCCCCGGGGGGGGCCGGCTAATGAAAAACTGTTTTTT CASSPRGGPANEKLFF
TRBJ2-5 . TRBV11-3 TRBD1 TGTGCCAGCAGCCCATGGGACAGGGGTTCAGAGACCCAGTACTTC CASSPWDRGSETQYF
TRBJ2-2 . TRBV10-2 TRBD2 TGCGCCAGCGGAGGAGCGGGGGGGCGCGGCACCGGGGAGCTGTTTTTT CASGGAGGRGTGELFF
TRBJ1-5 . TRBV19 . TGTGCCAGTAGCAGAGACAGGAGCCAGCCCCAGCATTTT CASSRDRSQPQHF
TRBJ1-2 few TRBV11-3 . TGTGCCAGCAGCCCTAGAACGAGAGGGCCAAGGGGCTACACCTTC CASSPRTRGPRGYTF
TRBJ1-2 . TRBV6-8 . TGTGCCAGCAGTTCAACGGCGCAGTCCTATGGCTACACCTTC CASSSTAQSYGYTF
TRBJ1-3 . TRBV19 . TGTGCCAGTAGTCAACCAGGGGCTGGAAACACCATATATTTT CASSQPGAGNTIYF
TRBJ2-2 few TRBV9 . TGTGCCAGCAGCGACACGACTAGGAACACCGGGGAGCTGTTTTTT CASSDTTRNTGELFF